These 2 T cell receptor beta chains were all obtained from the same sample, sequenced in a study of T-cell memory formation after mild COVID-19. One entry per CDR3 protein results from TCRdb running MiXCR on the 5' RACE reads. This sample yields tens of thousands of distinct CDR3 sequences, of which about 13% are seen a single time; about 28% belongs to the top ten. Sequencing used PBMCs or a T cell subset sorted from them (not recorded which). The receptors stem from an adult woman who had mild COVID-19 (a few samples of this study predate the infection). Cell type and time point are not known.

CDR3 in DNA: TGTGCCAGCAGTTACTTTCCACGAGATACGCAGTATTTT. Its translation is CASSYFPRDTQYF. The chain combines TRBV6-6 with TRBJ2-3, with no clear D. V was trimmed by 1 base and J by 5 bases, leaving 7 bases between them. Germline CDR1 and CDR2: MNHNY and SVGAGI (reference sequence). This CDR3 contains 13 residues.

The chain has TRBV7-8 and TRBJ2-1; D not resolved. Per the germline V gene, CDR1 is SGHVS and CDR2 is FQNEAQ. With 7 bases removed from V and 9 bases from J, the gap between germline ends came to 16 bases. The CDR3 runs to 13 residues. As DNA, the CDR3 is TGTGCCAGCACCGAATCCTCACAAGGTGAGCAGTTCTTC. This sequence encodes CASTESSQGEQFF.